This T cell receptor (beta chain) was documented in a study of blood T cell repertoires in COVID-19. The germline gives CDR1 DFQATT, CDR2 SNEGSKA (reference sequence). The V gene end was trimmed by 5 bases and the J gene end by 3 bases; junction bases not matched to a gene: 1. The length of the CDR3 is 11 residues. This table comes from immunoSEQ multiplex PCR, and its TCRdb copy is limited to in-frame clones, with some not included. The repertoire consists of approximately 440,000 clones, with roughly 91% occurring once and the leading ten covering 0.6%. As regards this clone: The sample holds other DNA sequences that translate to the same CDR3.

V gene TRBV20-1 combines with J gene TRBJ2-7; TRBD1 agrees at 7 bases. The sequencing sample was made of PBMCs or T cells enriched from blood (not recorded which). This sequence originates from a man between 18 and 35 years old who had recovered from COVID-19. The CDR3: CSARDSYEQYF. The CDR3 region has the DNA TGCAGTGCTCGGGACAGCTACGAGCAGTACTTC.